This TCR beta chain derives from a study of blood T cell repertoires in COVID-19. Per the original data handling: Estimation of nucleated cell counts relied on the amplification of reference gene primers. Clones were read by immunoSEQ multiplex PCR, and TCRdb kept only the in-frame ones, dropping some. The V and J calls and clone size were taken over from that table, and D and trimming were inferred from the DNA. The data hold fewer than 25,000 clones, with more than 85% observed a single time. The length of the CDR3 is 14 residues. V dropped 0 bases and J dropped 14; count of bases not matched to a gene: 7. Germline-derived CDR1 and CDR2 are LGHNA and YNFKEQ.

The sequence derives from a woman between 70 and 85 years old with active COVID-19. The sequencing input was peripheral blood. The chain employs TRBV4-2 and TRBJ2-3; 11 nucleotides line up with TRBD2. CDR3 bases: TGTGCCAGCAGCCAAGATAATAGCGGGAGGGCCGTGTATTTT. Amino acid sequence: CASSQDNSGRAVYF.